One sample yielded the 26 T cell receptor beta chains listed below, sequenced in a study of STAT3 mutations in large granular lymphocyte leukemia. Study-wide points: Every T-LGLL patient had at least one immunodominant TCRbeta clonotype.

Sequencing used immunoSEQ multiplex PCR; TCRdb keeps in-frame clones, though not all of them. The sample lists some 10,000 clones, approximately 90% occurring once. The antigens these receptors bind are not known. Sequencing was done on a sample of peripheral blood mononuclear cells. These receptors all stem from a man in his sixties with T-cell large granular lymphocyte leukemia. Some clones in this sample may be carry-over from other donors' samples.

The V and J genes are TRBV5-4 and TRBJ1-1, with D uncertain. CDR3 length: 13 amino acids. The germline V gene encodes CDR1 SGHNT and CDR2 YYREEE (reference sequence). V was trimmed by 0 bases and J by 1 base, leaving 4 bases between them. The CDR3 DNA reads as TGTGCCAGCAGCTTGGGTCGGAACACTGAAGCTTTCTTT. The encoded protein is CASSLGRNTEAFF.

This sequence joins TRBV5-1 and TRBJ2-5; D not resolved. Trimming took 0 bases from V and 2 from J, leaving 5 bases between them. Germline V lookup: CDR1 SGHRS, CDR2 YFSETQ. The CDR3 sequence is 13 residues long. The CDR3 nucleotides read TGCGCCAGCAGCTTGGGGGCGCAAGAGACCCAGTACTTC. Protein: CASSLGAQETQYF.

The J gene is TRBJ2-1, the V gene TRBV13; TRBD1 or TRBD2 may be the D gene (5 bases each). Trimming took 5 bases from V and 0 from J, leaving 11 bases between them. The germline CDR1 and CDR2 sequences are PRHDT and FYEKMQ (reference sequence). The CDR3 totals 15 residues. This CDR3 reads CASSGDGSSYNEQFF. CDR3 DNA sequence: TGTGCCAGCAGCGGGGACGGTAGCTCCTACAATGAGCAGTTCTTC.

The gene calls are TRBV30 and TRBJ1-4; D is ambiguous. CDR3 length: 12 amino acids. The germline CDR1 and CDR2 sequences are GTSNPN and SVGIG (reference sequence). V was shortened by 2 bases and J by 5 bases, with 6 bases between the two germline ends. CDR3 loop: CAWSPQNEKLFF. The DNA of the CDR3 is TGTGCCTGGAGTCCCCAAAATGAAAAACTGTTTTTT.

CDR3 in amino acids: CASSPQGARGEKLFF. The CDR3 nucleotides read TGTGCCAGCAGCCCGCAGGGGGCGCGAGGTGAAAAACTGTTTTTT. The rearrangement links TRBV7-6 to TRBJ1-4, with 8 bases matching TRBD1. The CDR3 loop spans 15 amino acids. Trimming cost V 5 bases and J 7 bases; bases outside gene matches: 9. Looked up from germline, CDR1 is SGHVS and CDR2 is FNYEAQ.

The sample holds one count of this clone. The chain uses TRBV28 and TRBJ2-6; D is tentatively TRBD1 or TRBD2 (6 bases each). Trimming removed 7 bases at V and 0 bases at J, with 16 bases between. Germline V lookup: CDR1 MDHEN, CDR2 SYDVKM. The CDR3 sequence is 17 residues long. The CDR3 reads CASIEAGQHSGANVLTF. The CDR3 DNA reads as TGTGCCAGCATCGAGGCGGGACAACACTCTGGGGCCAACGTCCTGACTTTC.

The chain links TRBV30 to TRBJ2-5; maybe TRBD2 (5 bases). This CDR3 region has 13 residues. Trimming took off 4 bases at V and 5 bases at J, with 14 bases between the two ends. The germline V gene has CDR1 GTSNPN and CDR2 SVGIG (reference sequence). This CDR3 reads CAWKSRGWETQYF. CDR3 nucleotide sequence: TGTGCCTGGAAGAGTCGGGGTTGGGAGACCCAGTACTTC.

The CDR3 region is CASTFQVGFEQYF. DNA for the CDR3: TGTGCCAGCACCTTCCAGGTTGGGTTCGAGCAGTACTTC. The rearrangement links TRBV7-9 to TRBJ2-7; no firm D call. The V gene's germline CDR1 is SEHNR and CDR2 FQNEAQ (reference sequence). CDR3 size: 13 residues. V was pared by 7 bases and J by 6 bases, with 16 bases between.

This clone was detected only once. This chain joins TRBV7-3 and TRBJ2-6; D is ambiguous. CDR1 SGHTA and CDR2 FQGTGA come from the germline V gene. The CDR3 has 16 residues. The V end lost 5 bases, the J end lost 0 bases, and 11 bases lay between the germline ends. CDR3 sequence reads: CASSLGPPSGANVLTF. The CDR3 nucleotides read TGTGCCAGCAGCCTCGGACCCCCCTCTGGGGCCAACGTCCTGACTTTC. Complete variable domain (other parts from reference TRBV7-3 and TRBJ2-6): GAGVSQTPSNKVTEKGKYVELRCDPISGHTALYWYRQSLGQGPEFLIYFQGTGAADDSGLPNDRFFAVRPEGSVSTLKIQRTERGDSAVYLCASSLGPPSGANVLTFGAGSRLTVL.

Here the CDR3 DNA reads TGTGCCAGCTCACCACTTTACGGGAACACTGAAGCTTTCTTT. Amino acids: CASSPLYGNTEAFF. The J gene is TRBJ1-1, the V gene TRBV18; D gene ambiguous. The germline CDR1 and CDR2 sequences are KGHSH and LQKENI. Trimming left V 1 base short and J 1 base short, with 7 bases between. The CDR3 runs to 14 residues. The whole variable domain, filled in from reference TRBV18 and TRBJ1-1, reads NAGVMQNPRHLVRRRGQEARLRCSPMKGHSHVYWYRQLPEEGLKFMVYLQKENIIDESGMPKERFSAEFPKEGPSILRIQQVVRGDSAAYFCASSPLYGNTEAFFGQGTRLTVV.

The chain is built from TRBV7-9 and TRBJ1-1; the D gene is possibly TRBD1 (6 bases). This CDR3 has 15 residues. Trimming stripped 3 bases from V and 0 bases from J, with 11 bases between. Germline V gene sequence: CDR1 SEHNR, CDR2 FQNEAQ (reference sequence). The CDR3 coding sequence is TGTGCCAGCAGCTTCCGGGGGCGGCTGAACACTGAAGCTTTCTTT. Translated, it gives CASSFRGRLNTEAFF.

The chain has TRBV5-1 and TRBJ1-1; perhaps TRBD1 as D (6 bases). This CDR3 comprises 13 residues. Germline CDR1 is SGHRS and CDR2 is YFSETQ. With 5 bases removed from V and 5 bases from J, the gap between germline ends came to 13 bases. CDR3 sequence (DNA): TGCGCCAGCAGAGGGGAAGGACAGACTGAAGCTTTCTTT. Protein product: CASRGEGQTEAFF.

The chain employs TRBV6-6 and TRBJ2-1; no clear D. Trimming removed 0 bases from V and 9 bases from J, with 9 bases in between. CDR1 and CDR2 from the germline V gene are MNHNY and SVGAGI (reference sequence). This CDR3 spans 13 amino acids. The DNA for the CDR3 is TGTGCCAGCAGTTACTCGCCTGGGGTTGAGCAGTTCTTC. Protein product: CASSYSPGVEQFF.

CDR3 in DNA: TGTGCAAGTCGCTTACCCCCGGGGAGGGGGCAGACAGATACGCAGTATTTT. Protein product: CASRLPPGRGQTDTQYF. V and J are TRBV12-2 and TRBJ2-3. TRBV12-2 is marked as a pseudogene. The CDR3 spans 17 residues.

This clone was counted between two and nine times. V is TRBV5-1 and J is TRBJ1-3, with a weak D call TRBD1 (5 bases). The CDR3 length is 14 residues. The V gene lost 2 bases and the J gene lost 4 bases, with 10 bases spanning the gap. Germline loops: CDR1 SGHRS, CDR2 YFSETQ. The CDR3 region is CASSLGVIGNTIYF. CDR3 nucleotide sequence: TGCGCCAGCAGCTTAGGGGTTATAGGAAACACCATATATTTT.

The V and J genes are TRBV5-4 and TRBJ2-3; tentative D call: TRBD2 (6 bases). Germline assignment: CDR1 SGHNT and CDR2 YYREEE (reference sequence). Trimming took off 9 bases at V and 1 base at J, with 12 bases between the two ends. This CDR3 has 13 amino acids. CDR3 sequence: CATRLEGTDTQYF. In DNA form, the CDR3 reads TGTGCCACCAGACTAGAGGGCACAGATACGCAGTATTTT.

The gene calls are TRBV7-2 and TRBJ1-2, with D unresolved. V lost 5 bases and J lost 0, with 16 bases in between. CDR3 size: 16 residues. Per the germline V gene, CDR1 is SGHTA and CDR2 is FQGNSA. In nucleotides, the CDR3 is TGTGCCAGCAGCCCCGACCCGGCGGGTTCTAACTATGGCTACACCTTC. The encoded protein is CASSPDPAGSNYGYTF.

CDR3 bases: TGTGCCAGCAGCTCTCGGGCGGGCGGGAGCCTAACCGGGGAGCTGTTTTTT. This codes for CASSSRAGGSLTGELFF. The J gene is TRBJ2-2, the V gene TRBV9; 7 nucleotides align to TRBD2. Germline lookup yields CDR1 SGDLS and CDR2 YYNGEE. V gave up 4 bases and J gave up 5 bases; unmatched junction bases: 14. The CDR3 loop spans 17 amino acids.

This rearrangement joins TRBV29-1 to TRBJ2-7; 7 bases agree with TRBD1. Germline values: CDR1 SQVTM, CDR2 ANQGSEA. CDR3 length: 13 amino acids. The J segment lost 2 bases and the V segment lost 5 bases, leaving 6 bases of the junction unmatched. In nucleotides, the CDR3 is TGCAGCGTTTTTGAGACAGGGACCTACGAGCAGTACTTC. It codes for CSVFETGTYEQYF.

This chain links TRBV7-9 with TRBJ2-7; TRBD1 is a possible D gene (8 bases). The germline gives CDR1 SEHNR, CDR2 FQNEAQ (reference sequence). With 5 bases removed from V and 5 bases from J, the gap between germline ends came to 22 bases. The CDR3 has 16 residues. Here the CDR3 reads CASSTTGQGGGNEQYF. For the CDR3, the DNA is TGTGCCAGCAGCACTACCGGACAGGGAGGGGGTAACGAGCAGTACTTC.

The gene calls are TRBV30 and TRBJ2-3; D possibly corresponds to TRBD2 (5 bases). V lost 5 bases and J 2 bases, leaving 11 bases between the germline ends. The CDR3 covers 13 residues. Germline values: CDR1 GTSNPN, CDR2 SVGIG (reference sequence). The chain's CDR3 is CAWGSGPTDTQYF. The CDR3 bases are TGTGCCTGGGGAAGCGGCCCCACAGATACGCAGTATTTT.

The gene calls are TRBV2 and TRBJ1-5; D remains ambiguous. Germline CDR1 SNHLY, CDR2 FYNNEI. Trimming took 10 bases from V and 0 from J, leaving 10 bases between them. The CDR3 is 13 amino acids. The CDR3 coding sequence is TGTGCCATCAGACGGGGTAGCAATCAGCCCCAGCATTTT. Translating it yields CAIRRGSNQPQHF. Looking up the rest from reference TRBV2 and TRBJ1-5 gives the full variable domain: EPEVTQTPSHQVTQMGQEVILRCVPISNHLYFYWYRQILGQKVEFLVSFYNNEISEKSEIFDDQFSVERPDGSNFTLKIRSTKLEDSAMYFCAIRRGSNQPQHFGDGTRLSIL.

This clone was counted once. This sequence joins TRBV30 and TRBJ2-1; 15 nucleotides line up with TRBD2. The CDR3 is 20 amino acids. V lost 2 bases to trimming and J lost 8 bases; unmatched junction nucleotides: 19. The germline CDR1 and CDR2 sequences are GTSNPN and SVGIG (reference sequence). CDR3 loop: CAWSWWARPGTSGRFDEQFF. CDR3 coding DNA: TGTGCCTGGAGTTGGTGGGCCAGACCCGGGACTAGCGGGAGGTTCGATGAGCAGTTCTTC.

The chain links TRBV5-1 to TRBJ2-1; D is perhaps TRBD2 (6 bases). Germline CDR1 reads SGHRS; CDR2 reads YFSETQ. The CDR3 runs to 14 residues. Trimming took 4 bases from V and 7 from J, leaving 15 bases between them. CDR3 coding DNA: TGCGCCAGCAGCGCAGGGAGCGGGTATAATGAGCAGTTCTTC. Translated, it gives CASSAGSGYNEQFF.

The V and J genes are TRBV11-2 and TRBJ2-3; weak D call: TRBD2 (5 bases). CDR3 length: 15 amino acids. V gave up 1 base and J gave up 1 base, with 9 bases separating them. CDR1 is SGHAT and CDR2 is FQNNGV in the germline V gene. CDR3: CASSLGMRGTDTQYF. The CDR3 nucleotides are TGTGCCAGCAGCTTAGGAATGAGGGGCACAGATACGCAGTATTTT.

The chain employs TRBV5-8 and TRBJ1-6; D uncertain. Trimming removed 2 bases at V and 10 bases at J, with 13 bases between. Germline assignment: CDR1 SGHTS and CDR2 YDEGEE. The CDR3 is made up of 14 amino acids. The CDR3 nucleotides are TGTGCCAGCAGCTTTCTAGCAGTAGCCTCACCCCTCCACTTT. Translated, it gives CASSFLAVASPLHF.